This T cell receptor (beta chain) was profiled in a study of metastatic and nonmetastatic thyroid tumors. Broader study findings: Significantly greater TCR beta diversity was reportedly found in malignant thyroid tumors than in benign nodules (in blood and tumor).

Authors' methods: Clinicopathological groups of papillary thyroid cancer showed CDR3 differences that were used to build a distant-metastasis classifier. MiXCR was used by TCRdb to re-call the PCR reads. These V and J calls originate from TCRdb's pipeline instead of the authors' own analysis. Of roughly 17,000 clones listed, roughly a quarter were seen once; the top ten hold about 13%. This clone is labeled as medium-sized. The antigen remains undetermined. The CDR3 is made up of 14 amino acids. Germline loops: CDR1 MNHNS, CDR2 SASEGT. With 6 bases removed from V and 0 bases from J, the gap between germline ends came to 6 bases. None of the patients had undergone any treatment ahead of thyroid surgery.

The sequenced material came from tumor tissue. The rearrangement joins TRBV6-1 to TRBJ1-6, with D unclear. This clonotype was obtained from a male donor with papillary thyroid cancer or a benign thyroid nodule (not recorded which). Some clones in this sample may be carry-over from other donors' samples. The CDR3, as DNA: TGTGCCAGCAGAGGAACCTCCTATAATTCACCCCTCCACTTT. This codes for CASRGTSYNSPLHF.